This T cell receptor (beta chain) was recorded in a study of blood T cell repertoires in COVID-19. Comment on this clone: One end of the junction varies from germline; a read error may be responsible.

As handled by the study authors: Amplification from reference gene primers served as the basis for estimated nucleated cell counts. TCRdb's table, derived via immunoSEQ multiplex PCR, lists solely in-frame clones and lacks some. V and J calls plus clone size are reproduced from that table; the DNA served to infer D and trimming. The table records some 250,000 clones, roughly nine tenths of them present only once. This CDR3 comprises 16 residues. Germline CDR1 reads SGHTA; CDR2 reads FQGNSA. The chain employs TRBV7-2 and TRBJ2-5; D may be TRBD1 or TRBD2 (6 bases each). The sequence was obtained from a woman in her twenties or thirties with COVID-19, enrolled during active disease. The sequenced material came from peripheral blood. The CDR3 DNA sequence: TGTGCCAGCAGATTAGGGGGGCCTAGCCTACGGGAGACCCAGTACTTC. This gives the protein CASRLGGPSLRETQYF.